These T cell receptor beta chains were read from a single sample in a study of CD8 T cells in ankylosing spondylitis. TCRdb analysed the 5' RACE reads with MiXCR anew, one entry per CDR3 protein. The sample yields 800,000 to 900,000 distinct CDR3 sequences, over 9.5% seen once. Sample: blood, either unsorted or a sorted T cell fraction (not recorded which). All receptors derive from a male donor with ankylosing spondylitis. CDR3s include the opening cysteine and the closing phenylalanine or tryptophan. The order of the fields is clone size, D gene, V gene, CDR3 protein. The D gene is left open where the match is weak. The listing skips clone size in some rows; elsewhere it reads once, few, many or a size class.

few | NA | TRBV7-8 | CASSLKRQTIMNTEAFF
few | TRBD2 | TRBV7-8 | CASSGGLAGGFTDTQYF
NA | NA | TRBV9 | CASSVVSGSEQYF
NA | NA | TRBV9 | CASSVGGTYQETQYF
few | NA | TRBV6-1 | CASSPGRHSYEQYF
NA | NA | TRBV6-1 | CASNGRRGRWTEAFF
few | TRBD2 | TRBV6-1 | CASSRGTSGYTYEQYF
NA | NA | TRBV7-2 | CASSEGRNSGNTIYF
NA | TRBD1 | TRBV20-1 | CSARPPGQRYQPQHF
few | NA | TRBV20-1 | CSASVTFSYEQYF
few | NA | TRBV6-1 | CASSELGFSYGYTF